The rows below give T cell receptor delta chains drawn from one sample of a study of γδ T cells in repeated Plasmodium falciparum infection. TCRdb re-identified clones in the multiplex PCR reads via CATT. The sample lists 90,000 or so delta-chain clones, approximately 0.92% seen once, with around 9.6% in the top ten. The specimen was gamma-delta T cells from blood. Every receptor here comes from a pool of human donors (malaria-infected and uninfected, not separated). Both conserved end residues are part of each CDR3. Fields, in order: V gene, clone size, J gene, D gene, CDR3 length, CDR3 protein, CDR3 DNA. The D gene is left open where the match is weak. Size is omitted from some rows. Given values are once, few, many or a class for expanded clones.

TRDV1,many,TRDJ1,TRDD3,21,CALGERLEWGILPRYTDKLIF,TGTGCTCTTGGGGAACGTTTGGAGTGGGGGATACTTCCTCGGTACACCGATAAACTCATCTTT
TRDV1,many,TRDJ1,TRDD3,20,CALGELDLKLLGDYTDKLIF,TGTGCTCTTGGGGAACTAGACCTCAAACTACTGGGGGATTACACCGATAAACTCATCTTT
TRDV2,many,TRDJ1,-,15,CACSAVLGTVGKLIF,TGTGCCTGTTCCGCCGTACTGGGAACCGTGGGTAAACTCATCTTT
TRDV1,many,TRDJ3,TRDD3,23,CALGERGDTLWIKSSWDTRQMFF,TGTGCTCTTGGGGAACGGGGGGATACGTTATGGATTAAAAGCTCCTGGGACACCCGACAGATGTTTTTC
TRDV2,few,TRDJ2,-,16,CARDVLGDTLTSQLFF,TGTGCCCGTGACGTACTTGGTGATACTTTGACATCACAACTCTTCTTT
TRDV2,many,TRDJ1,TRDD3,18,CACDLLGDTRGIGDKLIF,TGTGCCTGTGATCTACTGGGGGATACGCGGGGTATTGGCGATAAACTCATCTTT
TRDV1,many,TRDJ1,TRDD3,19,CALGKLPLLPLGIPDKLIF,TGTGCTCTTGGGAAACTACCCCTCCTCCCACTGGGGATACCCGATAAACTCATCTTT
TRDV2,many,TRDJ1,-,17,CACDDMGIRANTDKLIF,TGTGCCTGTGACGACATGGGGATTCGGGCGAACACCGATAAACTCATCTTT
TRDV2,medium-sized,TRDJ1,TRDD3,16,CACDPRTGGDTDKLIF,TGTGCCTGTGACCCACGTACTGGGGGGGACACCGATAAACTCATCTTT
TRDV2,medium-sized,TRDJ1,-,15,CACDTGTVNTDKLIF,TGTGCCTGTGACACCGGAACTGTTAACACCGATAAACTCATCTTT
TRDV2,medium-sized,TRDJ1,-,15,CACDTVTVNTDKLIF,TGTGCCTGTGACACCGTTACAGTGAACACCGATAAACTCATCTTT
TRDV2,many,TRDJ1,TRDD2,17,CACDTIPTPLLDDKLIF,TGTGCCTGTGACACTATTCCTACGCCCCTTTTAGACGATAAACTCATCTTT
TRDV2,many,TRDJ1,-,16,CACDTGRPPYTDKLIF,TGTGCCTGTGACACCGGACGGCCCCCCTACACCGATAAACTCATCTTT
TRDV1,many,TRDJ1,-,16,CALGELLVPHTDKLIF,TGTGCTCTTGGGGAACTCCTTGTCCCCCACACCGATAAACTCATCTTT
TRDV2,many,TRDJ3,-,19,CACDPAGTGDSWDTRQMFF,TGTGCCTGTGACCCCGCGGGGACGGGTGACTCCTGGGACACCCGACAGATGTTTTTC
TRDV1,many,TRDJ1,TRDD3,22,CALGEPSGGYMFVLGDTDKLIF,TGTGCTCTTGGGGAACCCTCGGGCGGCTACATGTTCGTACTGGGGGATACCGATAAACTCATCTTT
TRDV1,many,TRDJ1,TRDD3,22,CALGELVPKWGISRLNTDKLIF,TGTGCTCTTGGGGAACTAGTGCCTAAATGGGGGATATCCCGTCTTAACACCGATAAACTCATCTTT
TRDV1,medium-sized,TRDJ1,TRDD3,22,CALGEVRTKAGIRTTNTDKLIF,TGTGCTCTTGGGGAAGTCCGAACTAAGGCGGGGATACGGACTACTAACACCGATAAACTCATCTTT
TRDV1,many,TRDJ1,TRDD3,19,CALGEYQNTWGYYTDKLIF,TGTGCTCTTGGGGAATATCAAAATACCTGGGGATATTACACCGATAAACTCATCTTT
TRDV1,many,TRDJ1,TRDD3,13,CALGELPQWGIYF,TGTGCTCTTGGGGAACTCCCACAATGGGGGATCTACTTC
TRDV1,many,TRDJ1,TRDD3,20,CALGEPSSYTWGINTDKLIF,TGTGCTCTTGGGGAGCCGTCCTCCTACACCTGGGGGATAAACACCGATAAACTCATCTTT
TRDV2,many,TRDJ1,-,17,CACDTILGPTYTDKLIF,TGTGCCTGTGACACCATCCTGGGGCCTACCTACACCGATAAACTCATCTTT
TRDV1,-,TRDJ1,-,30,CALGTQAKSPKPLPYWRIRTPFLNTDKLIF,TGTGCTCTTGGGACTCAAGCGAAATCACCGAAACCTCTCCCATACTGGCGGATACGCACGCCCTTCCTAAACACCGATAAACTCATCTTT
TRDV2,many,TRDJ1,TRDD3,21,CACDPRGGTVLGGLDTDKLIF,TGTGCCTGTGACCCACGGGGGGGGACGGTACTGGGGGGACTGGACACCGATAAACTCATCTTT
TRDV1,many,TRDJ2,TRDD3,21,CALGEVLPLYWGIQGTAQLFF,TGTGCTCTTGGGGAGGTACTTCCTCTGTACTGGGGGATACAGGGGACAGCACAACTCTTCTTT
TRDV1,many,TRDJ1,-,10,CALGEALLTF,TGTGCTCTTGGGGAAGCACTTCTGACGTTT
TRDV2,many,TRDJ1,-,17,CACDTVYRGTYTDKLIF,TGTGCCTGTGACACCGTCTACCGGGGGACGTACACCGATAAACTCATCTTT
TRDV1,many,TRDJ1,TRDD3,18,CALGETFRVSGGSDKLIF,TGTGCTCTTGGGGAGACGTTCCGGGTCTCTGGGGGATCCGATAAACTCATCTTT
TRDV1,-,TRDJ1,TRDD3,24,CALGARHVPSLGLGDRGDTDKLIF,TGTGCTCTTGGGGCCAGACACGTCCCTTCCTTGGGGCTGGGGGATCGAGGGGACACCGATAAGCTCATCTTT
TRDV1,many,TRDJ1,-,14,CALMVLGYSDKLIF,TGTGCTCTTATGGTGCTGGGGTATTCCGATAAACTCATCTTT
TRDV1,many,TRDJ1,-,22,CALGDRSSRVRMGAPYTDKLIF,TGTGCTCTTGGGGACCGTTCCTCCCGGGTGAGGATGGGGGCTCCGTACACCGATAAACTCATCTTT
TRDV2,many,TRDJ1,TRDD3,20,CACDSLLGDTQDRYTDKLIF,TGTGCCTGTGACAGCCTACTGGGGGATACGCAGGATAGGTACACCGATAAACTCATCTTT
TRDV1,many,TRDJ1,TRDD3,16,CALGELPSYWGIGLIF,TGTGCTCTTGGGGAACTACCTAGCTACTGGGGGATAGGACTCATCTTT
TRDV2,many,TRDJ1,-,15,CACDTGERYTDKLIF,TGTGCCTGTGACACGGGGGAGAGGTACACCGATAAACTCATCTTT
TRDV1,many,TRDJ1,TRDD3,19,CALGEPITRGIRKTDKLIF,TGTGCTCTTGGGGAACCCATAACCAGGGGGATACGCAAGACCGATAAACTCATCTTT
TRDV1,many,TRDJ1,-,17,CALGELPTLRGGTELIF,TGTGCTCTTGGGGAACTTCCAACCTTACGAGGTGGTACAGAACTCATCTTT
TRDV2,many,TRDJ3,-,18,CACDTWGGNPWDTRQMFF,TGTGCCTGTGACACCTGGGGGGGGAACCCCTGGGACACCCGACAGATGTTTTTC